This TCR beta chain stems from a study of blood T cells in healthy people across ages. This clonotype was observed many times. Its cognate antigen is unknown. Then a second PCR, running roughly 7 to 11 cycles, was carried out with a sample-barcoded 5' primer and a J-beta primer mix. In TCRdb, the 5' RACE reads were re-called with MiXCR into one record per CDR3 protein. The table has 720,000 or so distinct CDR3 sequences, roughly two fifths seen once; the top ten hold around 32%. There were healthy Caucasian individuals from Russia, aged roughly 6 to 100, serving as donors. Every participating donor contributed about 10 milliliters of peripheral blood through a draw. Trimming removed 4 bases from V and 2 bases from J, with 11 bases in between. The germline gives CDR1 DFQATT, CDR2 SNEGSKA (reference sequence). The CDR3 extends over 13 amino acids. Notes on the study in general: Estimated diversity across one million T cells was deemed an underestimate. Per million T cells, TCR beta diversity dropped about linearly as age rose.

What was sequenced was blood. This sequence originates from a man of 80 years or more in good health. J is TRBJ1-1 and V is TRBV20-1; D is perhaps TRBD1 (6 bases). CDR3 in DNA: TGCAGTGCTATAAAGGACAGCAACACTGAAGCTTTCTTT. Its protein product is CSAIKDSNTEAFF.